This record concerns one TCR beta chain sequence. The antigen it recognizes is unknown. Qualities for individual bases were not recorded, and no much larger clone is one base off. Libraries were made using the immunoSEQ multiplex PCR assay. TCRdb provides this immuneACCESS table in a form limited to in-frame rearrangements. Some clones are lacking; in checked studies, under half of them reflect an unresolved V gene, and why the rest are absent is not known. In all, the sample holds 80,000 to 95,000 clones, and approximately 96% of those were seen once. About 0.31% of the sample rests with the top ten. This sample stems from a study of technical replicates of blood from a handful of donors listed by TCRdb under 2017. CDR1 is given as GTSNPN and CDR2 as SVGIG, both from the germline V gene (reference sequence). The CDR3 has 17 amino acids, counting the end cysteine and phenylalanine. Only CDR3 DNA is held: 51 bases, read in frame from base 1. Relative to germline, V is 3 bases shorter and J is 4 bases shorter, with 24 bases between their ends.

The specimen was T cells isolated from PBMCs. This receptor chain uses TRBV30 and TRBJ1-2; TRBD1 is possibly the D segment (6 matching bases). This TCR came from a human donor in good health. The CDR3 protein: CAWSPTGQPWTSYGYTF. The DNA is TGTGCCTGGAGCCCTACAGGGCAGCCGTGGACAAGCTATGGCTACACCTTC.